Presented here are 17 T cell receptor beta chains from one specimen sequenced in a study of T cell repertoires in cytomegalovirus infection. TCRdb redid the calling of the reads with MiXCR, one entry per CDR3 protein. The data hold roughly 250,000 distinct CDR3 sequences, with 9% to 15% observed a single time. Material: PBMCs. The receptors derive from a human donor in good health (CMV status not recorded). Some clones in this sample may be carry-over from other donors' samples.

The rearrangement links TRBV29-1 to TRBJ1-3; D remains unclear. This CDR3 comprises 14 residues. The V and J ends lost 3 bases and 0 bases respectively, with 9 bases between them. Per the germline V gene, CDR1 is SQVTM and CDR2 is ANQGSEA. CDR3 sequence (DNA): TGCAGCGTTGAGGGTGACGTCTCTGGAAACACCATATATTTT. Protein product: CSVEGDVSGNTIYF.

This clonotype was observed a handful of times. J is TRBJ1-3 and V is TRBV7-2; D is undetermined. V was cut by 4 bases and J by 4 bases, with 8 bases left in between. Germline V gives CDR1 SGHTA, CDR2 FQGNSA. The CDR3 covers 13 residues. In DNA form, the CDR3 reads TGTGCCAGCAGCTATAGCAGAGGAAACACCATATATTTT. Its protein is CASSYSRGNTIYF.

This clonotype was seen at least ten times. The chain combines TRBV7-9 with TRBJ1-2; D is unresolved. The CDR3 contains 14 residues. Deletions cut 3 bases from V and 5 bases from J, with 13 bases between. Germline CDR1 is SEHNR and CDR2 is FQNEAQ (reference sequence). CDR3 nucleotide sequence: TGTGCCAGCAGCTTGGTCGACGGAGAATATGGCTACACCTTC. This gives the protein CASSLVDGEYGYTF.

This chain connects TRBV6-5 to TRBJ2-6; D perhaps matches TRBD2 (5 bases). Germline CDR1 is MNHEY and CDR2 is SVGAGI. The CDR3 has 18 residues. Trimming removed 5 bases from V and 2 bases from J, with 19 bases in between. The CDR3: CASSAKRGVAAGANVLTF. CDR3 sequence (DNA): TGTGCCAGCAGTGCCAAACGGGGAGTCGCGGCTGGGGCCAACGTCCTGACTTTC.

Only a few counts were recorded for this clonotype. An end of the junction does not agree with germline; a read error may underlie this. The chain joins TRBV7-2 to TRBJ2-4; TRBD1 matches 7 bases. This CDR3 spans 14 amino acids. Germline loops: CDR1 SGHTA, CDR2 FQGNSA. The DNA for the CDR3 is TGTGCCAGCAGCTTAGAACAGGGGAAAAGCATTCAGTACTTC. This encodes CASSLEQGKSIQYF.

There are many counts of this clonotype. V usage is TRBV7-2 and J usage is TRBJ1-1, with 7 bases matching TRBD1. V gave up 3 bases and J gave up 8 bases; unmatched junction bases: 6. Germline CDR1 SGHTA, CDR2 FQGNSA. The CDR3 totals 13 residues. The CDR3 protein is CASSLEGAPEAFF. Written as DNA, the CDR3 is TGTGCCAGCAGCTTGGAGGGGGCCCCCGAAGCTTTCTTT.

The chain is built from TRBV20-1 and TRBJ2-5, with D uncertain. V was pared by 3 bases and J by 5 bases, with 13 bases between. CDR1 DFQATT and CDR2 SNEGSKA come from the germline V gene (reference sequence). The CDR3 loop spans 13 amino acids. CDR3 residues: CSARAPSSETQYF. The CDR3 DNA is TGCAGTGCTAGGGCACCGAGCAGCGAGACCCAGTACTTC.

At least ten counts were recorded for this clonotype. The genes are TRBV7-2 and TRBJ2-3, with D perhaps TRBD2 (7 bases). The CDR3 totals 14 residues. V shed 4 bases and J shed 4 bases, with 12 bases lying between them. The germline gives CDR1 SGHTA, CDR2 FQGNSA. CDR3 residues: CASSSTGRADTQYF. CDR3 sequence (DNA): TGTGCCAGCAGCTCCACAGGGAGGGCAGATACGCAGTATTTT.

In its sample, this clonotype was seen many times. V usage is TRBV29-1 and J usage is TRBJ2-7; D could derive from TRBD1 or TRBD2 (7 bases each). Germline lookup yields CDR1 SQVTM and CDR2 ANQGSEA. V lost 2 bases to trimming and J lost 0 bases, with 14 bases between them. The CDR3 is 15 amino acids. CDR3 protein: CSVESTGEGSYEQYF. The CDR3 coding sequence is TGCAGCGTTGAATCCACAGGGGAGGGCTCCTACGAGCAGTACTTC.

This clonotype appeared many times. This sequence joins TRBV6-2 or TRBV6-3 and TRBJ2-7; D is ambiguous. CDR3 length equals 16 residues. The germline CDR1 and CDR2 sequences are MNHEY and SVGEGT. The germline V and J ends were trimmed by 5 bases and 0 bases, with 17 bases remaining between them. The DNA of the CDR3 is TGTGCCAGCAGTAGGATACCAGGACGCTCCTCCTACGAGCAGTACTTC. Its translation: CASSRIPGRSSYEQYF.

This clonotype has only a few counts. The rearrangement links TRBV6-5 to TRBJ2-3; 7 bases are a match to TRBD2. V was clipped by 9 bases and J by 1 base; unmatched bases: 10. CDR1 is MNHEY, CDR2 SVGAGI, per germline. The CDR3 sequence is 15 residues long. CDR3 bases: TGTGCCAGTACCCCAGCGGGGTTCGGCACAGATACGCAGTATTTT. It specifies CASTPAGFGTDTQYF.

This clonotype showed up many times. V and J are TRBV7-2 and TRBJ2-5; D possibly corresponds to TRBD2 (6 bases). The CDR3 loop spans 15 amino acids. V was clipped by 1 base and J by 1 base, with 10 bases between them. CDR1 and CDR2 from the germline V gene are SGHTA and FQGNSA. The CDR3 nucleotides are TGTGCCAGCAGCTTAGTCCGGGAGATCCAAGAGACCCAGTACTTC. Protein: CASSLVREIQETQYF.

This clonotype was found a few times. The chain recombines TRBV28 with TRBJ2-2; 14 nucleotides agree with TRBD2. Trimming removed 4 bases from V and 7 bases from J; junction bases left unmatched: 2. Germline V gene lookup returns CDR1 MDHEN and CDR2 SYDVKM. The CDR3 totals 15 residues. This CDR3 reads CASSSGLAGVGELFF. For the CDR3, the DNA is TGTGCCAGCAGTTCGGGACTAGCGGGAGTCGGGGAGCTGTTTTTT.

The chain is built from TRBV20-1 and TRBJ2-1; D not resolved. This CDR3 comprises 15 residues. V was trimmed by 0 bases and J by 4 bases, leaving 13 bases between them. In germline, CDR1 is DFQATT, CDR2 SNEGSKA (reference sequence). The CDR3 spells CSARDWLSYYNEQFF. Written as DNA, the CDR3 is TGCAGTGCTAGAGATTGGTTGAGCTATTACAATGAGCAGTTCTTC.

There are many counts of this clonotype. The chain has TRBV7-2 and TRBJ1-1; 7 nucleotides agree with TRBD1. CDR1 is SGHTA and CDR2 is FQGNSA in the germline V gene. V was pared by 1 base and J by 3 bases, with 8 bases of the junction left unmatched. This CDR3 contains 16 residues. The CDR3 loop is CASSLGRTGAYTEAFF. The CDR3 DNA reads TGTGCCAGCAGCTTAGGTCGTACAGGGGCCTACACTGAAGCTTTCTTT.

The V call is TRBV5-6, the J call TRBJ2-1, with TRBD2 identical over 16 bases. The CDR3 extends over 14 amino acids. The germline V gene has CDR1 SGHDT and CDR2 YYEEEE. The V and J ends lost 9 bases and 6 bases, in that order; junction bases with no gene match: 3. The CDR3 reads CAIGTSGRGNEQFF. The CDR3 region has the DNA TGTGCCATCGGGACTAGCGGGAGGGGCAATGAGCAGTTCTTC.

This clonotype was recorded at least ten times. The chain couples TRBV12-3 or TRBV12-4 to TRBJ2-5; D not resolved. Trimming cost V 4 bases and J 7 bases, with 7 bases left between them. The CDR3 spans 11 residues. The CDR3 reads CASSSRVTQYF. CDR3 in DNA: TGTGCCAGCAGTTCACGGGTGACCCAGTACTTC.